A selection of T cell receptor beta chains follows, all from one sample in a study of blood T cell repertoires in COVID-19. Repertoires were generated with immunoSEQ multiplex PCR, while TCRdb's copy carries only in-frame clones and drops some. The sample lists more than 90,000 clones, approximately 82% seen once, with 4.1% in the top ten. The sequenced material came from peripheral blood. These receptors were taken from a man aged 60 to 75 with acute or convalescent COVID-19. Each CDR3 is given with its conserved first and last residue. Each record gives: V gene, D gene, clone size, J gene, CDR3 length, CDR3 DNA, CDR3 protein. A D gene is named only where the DNA matches it firmly. Only some rows state a clone size, as once, few, many or a class for expanded clones.

V: TRBV9; D: -; size: -; J: TRBJ2-5; length: 15; DNA: TGTGCCAGCAGCGTAGAGGGCAGGGTTCAAGAGACCCAGTACTTC; CDR3: CASSVEGRVQETQYF
V: TRBV19; D: TRBD1; size: -; J: TRBJ2-7; length: 15; DNA: TGTGCCAGCCGGGGACAGGGCCTAACCGAGGACCATCAGTACTTC; CDR3: CASRGQGLTEDHQYF
V: TRBV7-8; D: TRBD1; size: -; J: TRBJ1-4; length: 18; DNA: TGTGCCAGCAGCTTAGCCCTGGACAGGGCCAGGGCTAATGAAAAACTGTTTTTT; CDR3: CASSLALDRARANEKLFF
V: TRBV7-8; D: TRBD2; size: -; J: TRBJ2-6; length: 15; DNA: TGTGCCAGCTCCTGGGGGGGCTCTGGGGCCAACGTCCTGACTTTC; CDR3: CASSWGGSGANVLTF
V: TRBV7-9; D: TRBD1; size: once; J: TRBJ1-1; length: 14; DNA: TGTGCCAGTGGGACAGGGGCCATGAACACTGAAGCTTTCTTT; CDR3: CASGTGAMNTEAFF
V: TRBV6-5; D: -; size: -; J: TRBJ1-2; length: 13; DNA: TGTGCCAGCGGTACTTATGAGAACTATGGCTACACCTTC; CDR3: CASGTYENYGYTF
V: TRBV7-2; D: -; size: -; J: TRBJ1-4; length: 16; DNA: TGTGCCAGCAGCGCTAGAGCAGTTTCAACTAATGAAAAACTGTTTTTT; CDR3: CASSARAVSTNEKLFF
V: TRBV6-5; D: -; size: few; J: TRBJ1-1; length: 15; DNA: TGTGCCAGCAGTCGAACACAGGGCCCGAACACTGAAGCTTTCTTT; CDR3: CASSRTQGPNTEAFF
V: TRBV4-3; D: TRBD1; size: -; J: TRBJ1-4; length: 17; DNA: TGCGCCAGCAGCCTCTACTCTGGACAGGCAACTAATGAAAAACTGTTTTTT; CDR3: CASSLYSGQATNEKLFF
V: TRBV24-1; D: -; size: -; J: TRBJ1-2; length: 13; DNA: TGTGCCACCAGCCCAGGGGTTGACTATGGCTACACCTTC; CDR3: CATSPGVDYGYTF
V: TRBV2; D: TRBD1; size: -; J: TRBJ1-4; length: 16; DNA: TGTGCCAGCAGCGACCGGGACAGGGGAGACGAGGAAAAACTGTTTTTT; CDR3: CASSDRDRGDEEKLFF
V: TRBV7-9; D: -; size: -; J: TRBJ1-4; length: 15; DNA: TGTGCCAGCAGTTCCGGTGGGGGGGCTGACGAAAAACTGTTTTTT; CDR3: CASSSGGGADEKLFF
V: TRBV30; D: TRBD1; size: -; J: TRBJ1-1; length: 12; DNA: TGTGCCTGGAGAACAGGGGAAGGAGAAGCTTTCTTT; CDR3: CAWRTGEGEAFF
V: TRBV30; D: -; size: -; J: TRBJ2-5; length: 11; DNA: TGTGCCTGGAGTATCAGGGAGACCCAGTACTTC; CDR3: CAWSIRETQYF
V: TRBV24-1; D: TRBD2; size: -; J: TRBJ2-1; length: 18; DNA: TGTGCCACCAGTGATACCGGGACTAGCGGGAGGGCCCTCAATGAGCAGTTCTTC; CDR3: CATSDTGTSGRALNEQFF
V: TRBV7-9; D: TRBD2; size: -; J: TRBJ2-1; length: 16; DNA: TGTGCCAGCAGTGTACCGTCTAGCGGGAGGCTCAGTGAGCAGTTCTTC; CDR3: CASSVPSSGRLSEQFF
V: TRBV11-3; D: TRBD1; size: -; J: TRBJ1-4; length: 15; DNA: TGTGCCAGCAGCCCAGGGGGACAGGGGGCTGAAAAACTGTTTTTT; CDR3: CASSPGGQGAEKLFF
V: TRBV19; D: -; size: -; J: TRBJ2-1; length: 15; DNA: TGTGCCAGTAGTCCTTATTGGGGGGAGATCAATGAGCAGTTCTTC; CDR3: CASSPYWGEINEQFF
V: TRBV5-5; D: -; size: -; J: TRBJ1-1; length: 13; DNA: TGTGCCAGCAGCTTGGCCGAGGTCACTGAAGCTTTCTTT; CDR3: CASSLAEVTEAFF
V: TRBV10-1; D: -; size: -; J: TRBJ2-3; length: 14; DNA: TGCGCCAGCAGTGACAGTTCTCGCACAGATACGCAGTATTTT; CDR3: CASSDSSRTDTQYF
V: TRBV29-1; D: TRBD1; size: -; J: TRBJ2-7; length: 14; DNA: TGCAGCGTTGATCTCGTCGGGACAGGGGGAGAGCAGTACTTC; CDR3: CSVDLVGTGGEQYF
V: TRBV19; D: -; size: -; J: TRBJ2-1; length: 15; DNA: TGTGCCAGTAACTTCGCTGGGGGCCCATCCAATGAGCAGTTCTTC; CDR3: CASNFAGGPSNEQFF
V: TRBV19; D: TRBD2; size: -; J: TRBJ2-7; length: 16; DNA: TGTGCCAGTAGTATTATGGTAGCGGGGAGCCGGGTCGAGCAGTACTTC; CDR3: CASSIMVAGSRVEQYF
V: TRBV19; D: -; size: -; J: TRBJ1-4; length: 13; DNA: TGTGCCAGTAGAGACAGAGCTAATGAAAAACTGTTTTTT; CDR3: CASRDRANEKLFF
V: TRBV3-1/TRBV3-2; D: -; size: -; J: TRBJ1-2; length: 15; DNA: TGTGCCAGCAGCCAAACCAGGGGCAGTTACTATGGCTACACCTTC; CDR3: CASSQTRGSYYGYTF
V: TRBV6-1; D: -; size: -; J: TRBJ2-3; length: 19; DNA: TGTGCCAGCAGTGAAAATTCTGGGACTTCAGGTTATAGCACAGATACGCAGTATTTT; CDR3: CASSENSGTSGYSTDTQYF